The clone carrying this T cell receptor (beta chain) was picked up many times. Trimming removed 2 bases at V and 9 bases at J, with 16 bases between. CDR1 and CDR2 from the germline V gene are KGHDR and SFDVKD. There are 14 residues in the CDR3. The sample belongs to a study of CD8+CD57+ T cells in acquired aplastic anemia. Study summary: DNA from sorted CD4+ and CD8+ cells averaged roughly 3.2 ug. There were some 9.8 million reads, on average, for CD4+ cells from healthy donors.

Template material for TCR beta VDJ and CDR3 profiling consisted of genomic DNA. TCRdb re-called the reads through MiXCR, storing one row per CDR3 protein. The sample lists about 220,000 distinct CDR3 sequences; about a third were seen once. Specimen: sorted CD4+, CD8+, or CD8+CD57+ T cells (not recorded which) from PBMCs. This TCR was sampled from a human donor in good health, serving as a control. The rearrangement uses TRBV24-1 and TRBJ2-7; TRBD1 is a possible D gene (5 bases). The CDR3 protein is CATSDSQHSGMQYF. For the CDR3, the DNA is TGTGCCACCAGTGATTCACAGCATTCAGGGATGCAGTACTTC.